These 14 T cell receptor beta chains originate from one sample sequenced in a study of T cell repertoires in cytomegalovirus infection. These receptors have no identified antigens. Using its own MiXCR run on the reads, TCRdb lists one record per CDR3 protein. The sample shows about a million distinct CDR3 sequences, around 29% of them seen only once. The sample here was cultured CD8+ T cells from PBMCs, taken from culture after CMV antigen stimulation. The source is a human donor in good health (CMV status not recorded). Some clones in this sample may be carry-over from other donors' samples.

J is TRBJ1-6 and V is TRBV20-1; tentatively, D is TRBD1 (5 bases). Germline lookup yields CDR1 DFQATT and CDR2 SNEGSKA (reference sequence). Trimming took off 5 bases at V and 1 base at J, with 18 bases between the two ends. The CDR3 is 17 amino acids. In nucleotides, the CDR3 is TGCAGTGCTCCCCTCCGAAGGGGCAGGTCCTATAATTCACCCCTCCACTTT. Translation: CSAPLRRGRSYNSPLHF.

V is TRBV19 and J is TRBJ2-5, with 8 bases lining up with TRBD1. Germline V gene sequence: CDR1 LNHDA, CDR2 SQIVND (reference sequence). The CDR3 loop spans 14 amino acids. J lost 3 bases, V lost 7 bases, and 7 bases had no gene match. The CDR3 spells CASNVGQDKETQYF. DNA for the CDR3: TGTGCCAGTAATGTGGGACAGGACAAAGAGACCCAGTACTTC. Using reference TRBV19 and TRBJ2-5 for the parts outside the CDR3, the full variable domain is DGGITQSPKYLFRKEGQNVTLSCEQNLNHDAMYWYRQDPGQGLRLIYYSQIVNDFQKGDIAEGYSVSREKKESFPLTVTSAQKNPTAFYLCASNVGQDKETQYFGPGTRLLVL.

This clonotype was counted many times. V gene TRBV7-2 combines with J gene TRBJ1-4; 8 bases align to TRBD1. V shed 3 bases, J shed 8 bases, and the junction held 5 bases outside the gene matches. This CDR3 is built from 14 residues. The germline V gene encodes CDR1 SGHTA and CDR2 FQGNSA. The CDR3 DNA sequence: TGTGCCAGCAGCTTGGCCAGGGGGCAGGAAAAACTGTTTTTT. Protein sequence: CASSLARGQEKLFF.

The V gene is TRBV27, the J gene TRBJ1-2; D call uncertain. The CDR3 runs to 15 residues. Germline V lookup: CDR1 MNHEY, CDR2 SMNVEV (reference sequence). The V and J ends lost 5 bases and 4 bases respectively, with 17 bases between them. Here the CDR3 reads CASSHSPEDGYGYTF. The CDR3 DNA reads TGTGCCAGCAGTCATTCCCCAGAGGACGGCTATGGCTACACCTTC.

Concerning this clonotype itself: This could be a read error, since a much larger clone is one nucleotide away. This chain links TRBV7-8 with TRBJ2-7; TRBD1 aligns across 9 bases. CDR1 and CDR2 (germline): SGHVS, FQNEAQ. This CDR3 has 14 amino acids. DNA of the CDR3: TGTACCAGCAGCTTGGGACAGGGCATCTACGAGCAGTACTTC. Its translation: CTSSLGQGIYEQYF. The variable domain in full, completed from reference TRBV7-8 and TRBJ2-7, reads GAGVSQSPRYKVAKRGQDVALRCDPISGHVSLFWYQQALGQGPEFLTYFQNEAQLDKSGLPSDRFFAERPEGSVSTLKIQRTQQEDSAVYLCTSSLGQGIYEQYFGPGTRLTVT.

J is TRBJ2-7 and V is TRBV11-2; D is possibly TRBD2 (5 bases). Trimming left V 4 bases short and J 5 bases short, with 15 bases between. The CDR3 loop spans 14 amino acids. Germline CDR1 is SGHAT and CDR2 is FQNNGV. CDR3 residues: CASSSFTRSHEQYV. As DNA, the CDR3 is TGTGCCAGCAGCTCGTTCACTAGGAGCCACGAGCAGTACGTC.

The rearrangement links TRBV7-9 to TRBJ2-2; D is ambiguous. Trimming removed 5 bases from V and 4 bases from J, with 11 bases in between. Germline values: CDR1 SEHNR, CDR2 FQNEAQ (reference sequence). This CDR3 comprises 14 residues. This chain's CDR3 is CASSPPRSTGELFF. DNA for the CDR3: TGTGCCAGCAGCCCCCCGCGAAGCACCGGGGAGCTGTTTTTT.

The gene calls are TRBV4-1 and TRBJ2-4; D could derive from TRBD1 or TRBD2 (6 bases each). Germline CDR1 is MGHRA and CDR2 is YSYEKL. This CDR3 is 14 amino acids long. V dropped 1 base and J dropped 9 bases, with 13 bases sitting between them. The CDR3 DNA sequence: TGCGCCAGCAGCCAAGCAGGGGACGGGGGCATTCAGTACTTC. Residues: CASSQAGDGGIQYF.

This sequence joins TRBV27 and TRBJ1-4; D ambiguous. The germline V gene has CDR1 MNHEY and CDR2 SMNVEV (reference sequence). This CDR3 contains 14 residues. Trimming removed 5 bases at V and 8 bases at J, with 15 bases between. The CDR3 reads CASSPRGPSEKLFF. Here the CDR3 DNA reads TGTGCCAGCAGTCCCAGAGGGCCGAGCGAAAAACTGTTTTTT.

This clonotype came up many times. The chain has TRBV7-2 and TRBJ1-4; possibly TRBD1 for D (5 bases). CDR1 is SGHTA and CDR2 is FQGNSA in the germline V gene. V lost 1 base to trimming and J lost 3 bases, with 9 bases between them. The CDR3 runs to 15 residues. The CDR3 reads CASSLEPGPNEKLFF. The CDR3 DNA sequence: TGTGCCAGCAGCTTAGAGCCGGGGCCTAATGAAAAACTGTTTTTT.

Turning to this clonotype: This clone may be a read error of a much larger clone one base away. V is TRBV7-6 and J is TRBJ2-1; perhaps TRBD1 as D (5 bases). V was clipped by 1 base and J by 8 bases, with 12 bases between them. This CDR3 contains 14 residues. CDR1 and CDR2 (germline): SGHVS, FNYEAQ. The CDR3 here is CASSLEGHPHEQFF. The DNA of the CDR3 is TGTGCCAGCAGCTTAGAAGGACACCCTCATGAGCAGTTCTTC. Filled out from reference TRBV7-6 and TRBJ2-1, the complete variable domain reads GAGVSQSPRYKVTKRGQDVALRCDPISGHVSLYWYRQALGQGPEFLTYFNYEAQQDKSGLPNDRFSAERPEGSISTLTIQRTEQRDSAMYRCASSLEGHPHEQFFGPGTRLTVL.

This clonotype was picked up many times. The V and J genes are TRBV7-8 and TRBJ2-1; 9 bases are a match to TRBD2. The length of the CDR3 is 15 residues. Germline assignment: CDR1 SGHVS and CDR2 FQNEAQ. Germline trimming cut 5 bases from V and 7 bases from J; bases unmatched to any gene: 9. The CDR3 region has the DNA TGTGCCAGCAGCGTCGAGCGGGGGGCAGTAAATGAGCAGTTCTTC. Residues: CASSVERGAVNEQFF.

The chain links TRBV24-1 to TRBJ2-5; TRBD2 might be the D (5 bases). The CDR3 covers 15 residues. Germline lookup yields CDR1 KGHDR and CDR2 SFDVKD. The V gene lost 1 base and the J gene lost 5 bases, with 13 bases spanning the gap. CDR3 region: CATSDFYSGGETQYF. DNA of the CDR3: TGTGCCACCAGTGATTTTTATTCCGGAGGTGAGACCCAGTACTTC.

The chain joins TRBV7-8 to TRBJ2-5; 8 bases map to TRBD2. CDR1 and CDR2 (germline): SGHVS, FQNEAQ. This CDR3 region has 18 residues. V shed 5 bases and J 2 bases; nucleotides not matched to a gene: 16. CDR3 sequence (DNA): TGTGCCAGCAGCCGGCGGGCTAGCGGGTACCCCGTACAAGAGACCCAGTACTTC. Residues: CASSRRASGYPVQETQYF.